This is a list of T cell receptor beta chains from one sample in a study of blood T cell repertoires in COVID-19. The data were produced by immunoSEQ multiplex PCR, yet TCRdb's version contains in-frame clones alone and is incomplete. The sample contains some 320,000 clones, 90% of which appear only once. Sequencing input: PBMCs or T cells enriched from blood (not recorded which). The receptors come from a man aged 55-75 years who had recovered from COVID-19. Each CDR3 is given with its conserved first and last residue. D genes are given only for firm matches. The size entry is marked missing in some rows and otherwise reads once, few, many or a size class.

v_gene	j_gene	abundance	d_gene	CDR3aa	CDR3nt
TRBV5-4	TRBJ1-5	-	-	CASSLYEAGPQHF	TGTGCCAGCAGCCTTTATGAGGCCGGGCCCCAGCATTTT
TRBV9	TRBJ1-1	-	TRBD1	CASSPDRAPGTEAFF	TGTGCCAGCAGCCCCGACAGGGCCCCCGGCACTGAAGCTTTCTTT
TRBV11-2	TRBJ2-2	-	TRBD2	CASSDSGRAGELFF	TGTGCCAGCAGCGACTCAGGGAGGGCCGGGGAGCTGTTTTTT
TRBV3-1/TRBV3-2	TRBJ1-2	-	-	CASSQGDGAAYGYTF	TGTGCCAGCAGCCAAGGGGATGGGGCGGCCTATGGCTACACCTTC
TRBV5-6	TRBJ1-2	-	-	CASSLGNRNYGYTF	TGTGCCAGCAGCTTGGGCAACAGAAACTATGGCTACACCTTC
TRBV6-5	TRBJ1-2	-	TRBD1	CASSIGGDRVGYTF	TGTGCCAGCAGTATAGGGGGCGACCGGGTTGGCTACACCTTC
TRBV7-2	TRBJ1-1	-	-	CASIIRVVGDTEAFF	TGTGCCAGCATCATAAGGGTAGTGGGAGACACTGAAGCTTTCTTT
TRBV30	TRBJ1-3	-	-	CAWSDPAVRLSGNTIYF	TGTGCCTGGAGTGATCCTGCAGTACGACTCTCTGGAAACACCATATATTTT
TRBV6-5	TRBJ1-1	few	-	CASTGTPNTEAFF	TGTGCCAGCACGGGGACACCTAACACTGAAGCTTTCTTT
TRBV14	TRBJ2-7	-	TRBD2	CASSQGTRHEQYF	TGTGCCAGCAGCCAGGGGACTAGGCACGAGCAGTACTTC
TRBV12-3/TRBV12-4	TRBJ2-7	-	TRBD2	CASSPLAGGEQYF	TGTGCCAGCAGTCCTCTAGCGGGTGGAGAGCAGTACTTC
TRBV9	TRBJ2-2	-	-	CASSDPGDRVSVGELFF	TGTGCCAGCAGCGATCCGGGGGACCGGGTATCGGTCGGGGAGCTGTTTTTT
TRBV4-3	TRBJ1-2	-	-	CASSQGLGYTF	TGCGCCAGCAGCCAAGGACTTGGCTACACCTTC
TRBV18	TRBJ2-5	-	TRBD2	CASSPVTLTSVYQETQYF	TGTGCCAGCTCACCAGTCACTCTGACTAGCGTGTACCAAGAGACCCAGTACTTC
TRBV9	TRBJ1-4	-	TRBD1	CASSVNPGQGSEKLFF	TGTGCCAGCAGCGTTAATCCGGGACAGGGCTCGGAAAAACTGTTTTTT
TRBV11-2	TRBJ2-5	few	-	CASSLSVQNDGETQYF	TGTGCCAGCAGCTTATCCGTACAAAATGACGGGGAGACCCAGTACTTC
TRBV21-1	TRBJ1-1	few	-	CASGLFWTGIGTEAFF	TGTGCCAGCGGCCTGTTCTGGACAGGGATTGGCACTGAAGCTTTCTTT
TRBV7-2	TRBJ2-7	-	TRBD1	CASSTQSGTGLVSYEQYF	TGTGCCAGCAGCACCCAATCCGGGACAGGGTTGGTCTCCTACGAGCAGTACTTC
TRBV5-5	TRBJ2-1	-	-	CASSLSGNNEQFF	TGTGCCAGCAGCTTATCGGGTAACAATGAGCAGTTCTTC
TRBV2	TRBJ2-7	-	TRBD2	CASSEGFSGSEQYF	TGTGCCAGCAGTGAAGGGTTTAGCGGGAGCGAGCAGTACTTC
TRBV6-6	TRBJ1-5	once	TRBD1	CASSLTGRKYSNQPQHF	TGTGCCAGCAGTCTGACAGGGCGAAAATATAGCAATCAGCCCCAGCATTTT
TRBV30	TRBJ1-4	-	-	CAWKGAGGNEKLFF	TGTGCCTGGAAAGGGGCCGGGGGTAATGAAAAACTGTTTTTT
TRBV4-1	TRBJ1-5	-	-	CASSSTYNSGKGNQPQHF	TGCGCCAGCAGCTCCACGTATAACTCAGGGAAAGGGAATCAGCCCCAGCATTTT
TRBV4-2	TRBJ2-7	-	TRBD1	CASSQESPDRGFFEQYF	TGTGCCAGCAGCCAAGAATCCCCCGACAGGGGTTTTTTTGAGCAGTACTTC